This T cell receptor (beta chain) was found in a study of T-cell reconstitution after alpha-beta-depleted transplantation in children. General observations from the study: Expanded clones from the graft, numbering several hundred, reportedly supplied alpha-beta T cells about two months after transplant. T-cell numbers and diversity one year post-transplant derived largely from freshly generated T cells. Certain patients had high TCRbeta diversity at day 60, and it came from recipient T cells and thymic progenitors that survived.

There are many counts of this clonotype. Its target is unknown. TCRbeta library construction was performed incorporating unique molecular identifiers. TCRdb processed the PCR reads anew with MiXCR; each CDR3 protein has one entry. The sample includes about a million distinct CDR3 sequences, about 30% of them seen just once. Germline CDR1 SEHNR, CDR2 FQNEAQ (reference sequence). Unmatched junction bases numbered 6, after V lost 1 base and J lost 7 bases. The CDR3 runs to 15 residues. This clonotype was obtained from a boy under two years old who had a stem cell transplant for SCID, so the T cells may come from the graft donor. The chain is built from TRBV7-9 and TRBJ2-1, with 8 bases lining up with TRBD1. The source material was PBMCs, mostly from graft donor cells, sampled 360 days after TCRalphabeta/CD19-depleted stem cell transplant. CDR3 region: CASSLVTGVGNEQFF. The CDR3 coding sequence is TGTGCCAGCAGCTTAGTGACAGGGGTAGGGAATGAGCAGTTCTTC.